The present entry profiles one T cell receptor (beta chain) with its context. The data were obtained in a study of CD8 T cells in Susac syndrome. This CDR3 spans 15 amino acids. V dropped 4 bases and J dropped 6; count of bases not matched to a gene: 8. CDR1 is SGHDT and CDR2 is YYEEEE in the germline V gene. The authors negatively isolated CD8+ and CD4+ T cells and FACS-enriched TEMRA cells. It was with random hexamers that 0.5 to 1 ug RNA was reverse transcribed. It was immunoSEQ multiplex PCR that amplified TCR beta CDR3 across 54 Vbeta and 13 Jbeta. TCRdb re-called the immunoSEQ multiplex PCR reads through MiXCR, storing one row per CDR3 protein. The repertoire holds about 90,000 distinct CDR3 sequences, with about 96% as singletons.

The sequenced material came from CD8+ T cells from PBMCs. The TCR comes from a human donor with Susac syndrome. The chain links TRBV5-6 to TRBJ1-5; 9 nucleotides agree with TRBD1. The CDR3 is CASSLNRGRGQPQHF. The CDR3 DNA follows: TGTGCCAGCAGCCTGAACAGGGGGCGCGGTCAGCCCCAGCATTTT.